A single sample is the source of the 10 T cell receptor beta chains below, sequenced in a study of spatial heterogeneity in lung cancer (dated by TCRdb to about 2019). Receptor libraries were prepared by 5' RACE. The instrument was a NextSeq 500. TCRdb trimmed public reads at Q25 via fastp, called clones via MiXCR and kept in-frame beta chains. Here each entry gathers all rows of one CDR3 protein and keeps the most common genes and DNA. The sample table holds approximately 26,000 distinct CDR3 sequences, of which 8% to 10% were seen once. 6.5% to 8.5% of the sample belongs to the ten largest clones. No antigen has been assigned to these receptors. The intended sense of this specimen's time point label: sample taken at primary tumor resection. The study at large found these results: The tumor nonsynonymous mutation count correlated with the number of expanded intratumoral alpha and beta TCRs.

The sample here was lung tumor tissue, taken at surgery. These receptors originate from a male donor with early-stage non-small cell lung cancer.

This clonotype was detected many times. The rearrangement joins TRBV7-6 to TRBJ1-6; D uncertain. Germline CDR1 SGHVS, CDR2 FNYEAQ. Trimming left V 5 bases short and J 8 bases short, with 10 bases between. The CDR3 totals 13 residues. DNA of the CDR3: TGTGCCAGCAGCCTTAACAGAGATTCACCCCTCCACTTT. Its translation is CASSLNRDSPLHF.

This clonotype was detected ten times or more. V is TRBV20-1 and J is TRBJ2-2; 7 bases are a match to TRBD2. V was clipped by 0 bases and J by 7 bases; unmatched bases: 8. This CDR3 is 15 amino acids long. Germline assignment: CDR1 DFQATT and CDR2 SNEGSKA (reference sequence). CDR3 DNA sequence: TGCAGTGCTAGAGATGGGCGGGAGAGGGTCGGGGAGCTGTTTTTT. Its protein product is CSARDGRERVGELFF.

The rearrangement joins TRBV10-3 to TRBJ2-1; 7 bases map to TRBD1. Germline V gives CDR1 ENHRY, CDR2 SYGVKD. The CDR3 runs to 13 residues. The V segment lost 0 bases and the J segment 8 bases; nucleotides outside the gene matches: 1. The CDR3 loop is CAISESQGDEQFF. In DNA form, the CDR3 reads TGTGCCATCAGTGAGTCCCAGGGGGATGAGCAGTTCTTC.

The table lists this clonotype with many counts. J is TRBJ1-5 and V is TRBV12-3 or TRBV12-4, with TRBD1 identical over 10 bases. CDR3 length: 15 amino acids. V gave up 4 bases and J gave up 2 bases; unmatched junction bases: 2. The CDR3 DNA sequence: TGTGCCAGCAGTTGGACAGGGGGTGGCAATCAGCCCCAGCATTTT. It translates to CASSWTGGGNQPQHF.

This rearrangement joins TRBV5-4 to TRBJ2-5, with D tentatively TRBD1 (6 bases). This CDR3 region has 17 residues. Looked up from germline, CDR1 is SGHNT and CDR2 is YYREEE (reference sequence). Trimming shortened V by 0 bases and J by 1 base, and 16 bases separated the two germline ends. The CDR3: CASSLGVDQTGQETQYF. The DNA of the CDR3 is TGTGCCAGCAGCTTGGGGGTCGACCAGACAGGCCAAGAGACCCAGTACTTC.

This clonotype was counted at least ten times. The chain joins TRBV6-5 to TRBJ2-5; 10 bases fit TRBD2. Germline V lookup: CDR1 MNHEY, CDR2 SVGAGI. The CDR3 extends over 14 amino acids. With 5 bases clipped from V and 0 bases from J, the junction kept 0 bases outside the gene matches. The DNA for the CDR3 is TGTGCCAGCAGTACTAGCGGGGACCAAGAGACCCAGTACTTC. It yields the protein CASSTSGDQETQYF.

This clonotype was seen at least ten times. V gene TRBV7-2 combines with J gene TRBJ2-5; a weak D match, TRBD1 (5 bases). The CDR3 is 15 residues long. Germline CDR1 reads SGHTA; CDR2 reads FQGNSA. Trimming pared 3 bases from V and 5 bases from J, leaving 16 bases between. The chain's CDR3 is CASSLQGIGIETQYF. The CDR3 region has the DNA TGTGCCAGCAGCTTGCAGGGTATAGGAATCGAGACCCAGTACTTC.

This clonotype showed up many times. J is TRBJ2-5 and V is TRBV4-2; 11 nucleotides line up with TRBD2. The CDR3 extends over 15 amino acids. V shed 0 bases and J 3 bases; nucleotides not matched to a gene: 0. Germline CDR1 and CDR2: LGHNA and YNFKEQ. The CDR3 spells CASSQETSGEETQYF. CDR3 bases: TGTGCCAGCAGCCAAGAGACTAGCGGGGAAGAGACCCAGTACTTC.

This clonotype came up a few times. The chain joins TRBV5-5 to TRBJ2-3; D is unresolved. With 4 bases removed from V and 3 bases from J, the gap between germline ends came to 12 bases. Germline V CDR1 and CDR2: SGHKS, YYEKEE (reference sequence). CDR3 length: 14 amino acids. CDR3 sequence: CASSHTAPTDTQYF. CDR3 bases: TGTGCCAGCAGCCATACCGCCCCAACAGATACGCAGTATTTT.

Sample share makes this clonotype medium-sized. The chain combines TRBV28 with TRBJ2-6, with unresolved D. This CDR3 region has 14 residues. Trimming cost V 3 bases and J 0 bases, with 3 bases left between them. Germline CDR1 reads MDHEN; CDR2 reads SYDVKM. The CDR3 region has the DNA TGTGCCAGCAGTTTGAGCTCTGGGGCCAACGTCCTGACTTTC. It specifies CASSLSSGANVLTF.